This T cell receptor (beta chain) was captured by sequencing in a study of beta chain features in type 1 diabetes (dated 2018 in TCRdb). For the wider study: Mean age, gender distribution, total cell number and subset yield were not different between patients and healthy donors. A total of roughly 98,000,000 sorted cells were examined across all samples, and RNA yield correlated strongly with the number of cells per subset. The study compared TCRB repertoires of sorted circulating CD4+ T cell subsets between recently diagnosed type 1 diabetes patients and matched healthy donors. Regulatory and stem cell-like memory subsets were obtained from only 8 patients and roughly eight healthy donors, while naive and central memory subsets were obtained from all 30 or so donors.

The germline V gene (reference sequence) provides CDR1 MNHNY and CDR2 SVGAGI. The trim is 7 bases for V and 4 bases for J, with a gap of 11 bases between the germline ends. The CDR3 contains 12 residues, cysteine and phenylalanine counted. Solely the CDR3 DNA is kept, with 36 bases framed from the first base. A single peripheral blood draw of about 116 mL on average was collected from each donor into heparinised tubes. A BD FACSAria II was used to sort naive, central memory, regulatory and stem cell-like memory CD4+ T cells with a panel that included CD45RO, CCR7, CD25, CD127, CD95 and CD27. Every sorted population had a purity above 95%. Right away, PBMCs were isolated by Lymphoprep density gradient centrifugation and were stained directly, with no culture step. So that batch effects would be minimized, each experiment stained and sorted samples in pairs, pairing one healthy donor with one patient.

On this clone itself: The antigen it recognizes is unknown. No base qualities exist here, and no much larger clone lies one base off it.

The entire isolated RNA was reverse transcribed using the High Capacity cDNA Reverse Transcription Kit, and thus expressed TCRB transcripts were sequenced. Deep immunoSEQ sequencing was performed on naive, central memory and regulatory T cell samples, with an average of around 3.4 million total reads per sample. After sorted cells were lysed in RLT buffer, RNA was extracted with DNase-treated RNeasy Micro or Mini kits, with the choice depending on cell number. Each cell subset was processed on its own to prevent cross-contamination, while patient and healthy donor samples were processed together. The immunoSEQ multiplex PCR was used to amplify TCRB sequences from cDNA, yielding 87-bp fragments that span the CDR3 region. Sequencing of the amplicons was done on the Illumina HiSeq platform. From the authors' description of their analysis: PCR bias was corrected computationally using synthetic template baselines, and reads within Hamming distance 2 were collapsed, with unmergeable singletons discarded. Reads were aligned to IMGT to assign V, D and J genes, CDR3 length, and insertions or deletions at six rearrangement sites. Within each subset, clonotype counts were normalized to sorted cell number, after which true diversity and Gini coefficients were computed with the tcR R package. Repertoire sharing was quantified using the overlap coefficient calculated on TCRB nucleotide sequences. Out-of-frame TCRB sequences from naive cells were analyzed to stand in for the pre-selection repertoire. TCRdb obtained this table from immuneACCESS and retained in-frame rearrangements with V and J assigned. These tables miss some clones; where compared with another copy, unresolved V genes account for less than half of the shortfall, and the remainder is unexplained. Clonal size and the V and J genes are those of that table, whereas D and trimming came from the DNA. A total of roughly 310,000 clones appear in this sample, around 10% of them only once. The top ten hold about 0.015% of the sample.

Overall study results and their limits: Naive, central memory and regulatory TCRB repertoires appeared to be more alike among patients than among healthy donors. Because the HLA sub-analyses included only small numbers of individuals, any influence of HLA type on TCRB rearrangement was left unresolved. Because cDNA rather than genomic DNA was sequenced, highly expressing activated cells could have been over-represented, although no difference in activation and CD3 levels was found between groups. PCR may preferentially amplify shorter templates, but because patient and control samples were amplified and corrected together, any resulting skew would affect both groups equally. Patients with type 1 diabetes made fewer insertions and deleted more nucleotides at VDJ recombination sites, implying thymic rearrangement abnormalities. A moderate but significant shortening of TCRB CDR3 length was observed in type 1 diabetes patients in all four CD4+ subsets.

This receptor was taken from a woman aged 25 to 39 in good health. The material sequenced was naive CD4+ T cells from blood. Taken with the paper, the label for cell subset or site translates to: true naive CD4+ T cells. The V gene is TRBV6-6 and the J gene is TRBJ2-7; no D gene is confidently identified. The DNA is TGTGCCAGCACGAACAGAAATTACGAGCAGTACTTC. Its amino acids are CASTNRNYEQYF.